This is a list of T cell receptor beta chains from one sample in a study of T cell responses to AZD1222 COVID-19 vaccine. Only in-frame clones appear in the TCRdb table, and some are missing; sequencing was by immunoSEQ multiplex PCR. Among some 140,000 clones listed, more than 85% were seen once. This sample comprised peripheral blood, obtained on day 0 of AZD1222 vaccination. These TCRs come from an adult in good health. The CDR3 runs from the conserved cysteine through the conserved F or W. Each record gives: V gene, J gene, D gene, clone size, CDR3 DNA, CDR3 protein. The D gene is left open where the match is weak. The size field is filled for only some rows; it gives once, few, many or a size class.

>TRBV3-1/TRBV3-2|TRBJ1-5|.|.
TGTGCCAGCAGCCCCGTCGCCCATAGCAATCAGCCCCAGCATTTT
CASSPVAHSNQPQHF
>TRBV2|TRBJ2-6|TRBD2|.
TGTGCCAGCAGTGTAGTCTTAGGGCTAGCGGGAGTCCCTGGGGCCAACGTCCTGACTTTC
CASSVVLGLAGVPGANVLTF
>TRBV7-9|TRBJ1-1|.|.
.
CASSFGPGQGPIEAFF
>TRBV5-4|TRBJ2-7|.|.
TGTGCCAGCAGCTTGGAGACAGGCGGAGCCTACGAGCAGTACTTC
CASSLETGGAYEQYF
>TRBV5-6|TRBJ1-1|.|.
TGTGCCAGCAGCTTAGCGACAGGAGCGAACACTGAAGCTTTCTTT
CASSLATGANTEAFF
>TRBV19|TRBJ1-1|.|.
TGTGCCAGTAGTATACGTGGGGCCCACGACACTGAAGCTTTCTTT
CASSIRGAHDTEAFF
>TRBV5-1|TRBJ1-4|.|.
TGCGCCAGCAGCTACAGATCGACAACTAATGAAAAACTGTTTTTT
CASSYRSTTNEKLFF
>TRBV7-2|TRBJ1-2|TRBD1|.
TGTGCCAGCAGCGTCGCAGGGGGCGCATCGGGCGGCTACACCTTC
CASSVAGGASGGYTF
>TRBV15|TRBJ1-5|.|.
TGTGCCAGCCGAGACACAGGGAGCAATCAGCCCCAGCATTTT
CASRDTGSNQPQHF
>TRBV3-1/TRBV3-2|TRBJ2-7|TRBD1|.
TGTGCCAGCAGCCACCTACTACAGGGGGCAAATCGGCGGCAGTACTTC
CASSHLLQGANRRQYF
>TRBV24-1|TRBJ2-3|.|.
TGTGCCACCAGTGATCCCACAGGCGATACGCAGTATTTT
CATSDPTGDTQYF
>TRBV4-2|TRBJ2-7|.|.
TGTGCCAGCAGCCTCCCGGGACTTGGCTACGAGCAGTACTTC
CASSLPGLGYEQYF
>TRBV5-1|TRBJ2-1|.|.
TGCGCCAGCAGCTGGTCGTCGTACAATGAGCAGTTCTTC
CASSWSSYNEQFF
>TRBV7-3|TRBJ2-7|TRBD2|once
TGTGCCAGCAGCTTATTGACTAGCGGGGTCGACGAGCAGTACTTC
CASSLLTSGVDEQYF
>TRBV7-2|TRBJ2-5|TRBD2|.
TGTGCCAGCAGAGGCGGGGGTCCTCAAGAGACCCAGTACTTC
CASRGGGPQETQYF
>TRBV20-1|TRBJ1-4|.|.
TGCAGTGCTAGAAGTAGCATAAAACTGTTTTTT
CSARSSIKLFF